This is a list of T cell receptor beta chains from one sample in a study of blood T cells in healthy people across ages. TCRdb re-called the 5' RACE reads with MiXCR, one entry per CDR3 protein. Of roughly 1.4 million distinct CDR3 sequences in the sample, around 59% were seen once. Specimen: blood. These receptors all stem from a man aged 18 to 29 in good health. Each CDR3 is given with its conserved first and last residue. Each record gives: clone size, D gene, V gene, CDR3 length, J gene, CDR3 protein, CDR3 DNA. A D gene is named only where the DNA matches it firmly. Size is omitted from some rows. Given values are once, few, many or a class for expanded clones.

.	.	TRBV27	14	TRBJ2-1	CASSLKRPYNEQFF	TGTGCCAGCAGTTTAAAAAGGCCCTACAATGAGCAGTTCTTC
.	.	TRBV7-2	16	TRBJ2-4	CASSEDSALAKNIQYF	TGTGCCAGCAGCGAGGACAGTGCCCTAGCCAAAAACATTCAGTACTTC
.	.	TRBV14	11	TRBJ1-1	CASSQDPEAFF	TGTGCCAGCAGCCAAGATCCTGAAGCTTTCTTT
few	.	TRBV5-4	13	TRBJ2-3	CASSQPLTDTQYF	TGTGCCAGCAGCCAACCGCTGACAGATACGCAGTATTTT
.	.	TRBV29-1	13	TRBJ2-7	CSVGYVGFYEQYF	TGCAGCGTTGGTTATGTCGGGTTCTACGAGCAGTACTTC
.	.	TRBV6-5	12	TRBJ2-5	CASSQGGQTQYF	TGTGCCAGCAGCCAGGGGGGACAGACCCAGTACTTC
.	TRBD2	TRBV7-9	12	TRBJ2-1	CASSLTLAEQFF	TGTGCCAGCAGCTTAACACTAGCGGAGCAGTTCTTC
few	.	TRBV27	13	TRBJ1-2	CASSSGPVYGYTF	TGTGCCAGCAGTTCCGGACCCGTATATGGCTACACCTTC
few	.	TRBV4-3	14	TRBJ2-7	CASSQERVTYEQYF	TGCGCCAGCAGCCAAGAACGGGTAACCTACGAGCAGTACTTC
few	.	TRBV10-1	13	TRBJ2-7	CATAAGVTYEQYF	TGCGCCACAGCCGCAGGGGTAACCTACGAGCAGTACTTC
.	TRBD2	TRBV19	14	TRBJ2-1	CASSIRGGGNEQFF	TGTGCCAGTAGTATCCGGGGCGGGGGGAATGAGCAGTTCTTC